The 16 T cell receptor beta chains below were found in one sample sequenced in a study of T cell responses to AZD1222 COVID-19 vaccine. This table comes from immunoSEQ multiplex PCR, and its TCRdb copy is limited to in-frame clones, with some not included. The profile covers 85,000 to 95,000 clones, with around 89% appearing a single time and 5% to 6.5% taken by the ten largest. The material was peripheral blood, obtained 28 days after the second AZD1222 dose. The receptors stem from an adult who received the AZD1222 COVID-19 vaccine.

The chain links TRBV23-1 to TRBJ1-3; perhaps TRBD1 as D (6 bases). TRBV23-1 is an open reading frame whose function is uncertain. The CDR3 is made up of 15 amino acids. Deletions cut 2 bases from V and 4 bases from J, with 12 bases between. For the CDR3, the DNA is TGCGCCAGCAGTCAAGGAGGGGGGAGGGGAAACACCATATATTTT. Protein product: CASSQGGGRGNTIYF.

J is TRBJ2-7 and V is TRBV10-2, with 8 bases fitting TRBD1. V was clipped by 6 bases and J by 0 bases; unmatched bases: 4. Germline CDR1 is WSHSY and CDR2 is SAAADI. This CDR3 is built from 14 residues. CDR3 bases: TGCGCCAGCAGCGAACAGGGGGGCTCCTACGAGCAGTACTTC. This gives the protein CASSEQGGSYEQYF.

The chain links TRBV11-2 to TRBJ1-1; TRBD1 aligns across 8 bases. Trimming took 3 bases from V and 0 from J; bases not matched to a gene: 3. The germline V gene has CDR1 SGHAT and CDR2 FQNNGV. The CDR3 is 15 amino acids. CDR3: CASSFGQGLNTEAFF. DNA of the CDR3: TGTGCCAGCAGCTTTGGACAGGGATTGAACACTGAAGCTTTCTTT.

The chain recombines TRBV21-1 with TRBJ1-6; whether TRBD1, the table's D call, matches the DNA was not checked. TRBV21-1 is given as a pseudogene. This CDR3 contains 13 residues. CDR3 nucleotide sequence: TGTGCCAGTGAGGACAGGGAGGATTCACCCCTCCACTTT. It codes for CASEDREDSPLHF.

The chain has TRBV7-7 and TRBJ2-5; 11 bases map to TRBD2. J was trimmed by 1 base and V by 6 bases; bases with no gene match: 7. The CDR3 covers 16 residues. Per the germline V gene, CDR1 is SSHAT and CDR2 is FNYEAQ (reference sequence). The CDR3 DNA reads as TGTGCCAGCAGTTCTCGACTAGCGGGGACCCAAGAGACCCAGTACTTC. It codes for CASSSRLAGTQETQYF.

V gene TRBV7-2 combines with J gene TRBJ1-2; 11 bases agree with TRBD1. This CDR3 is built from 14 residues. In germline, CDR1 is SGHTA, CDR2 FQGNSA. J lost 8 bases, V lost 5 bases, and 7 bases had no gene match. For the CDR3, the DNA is TGTGCCAGCAGCCCGGACAGGGGGCGATTCGGCTACACCTTC. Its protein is CASSPDRGRFGYTF.

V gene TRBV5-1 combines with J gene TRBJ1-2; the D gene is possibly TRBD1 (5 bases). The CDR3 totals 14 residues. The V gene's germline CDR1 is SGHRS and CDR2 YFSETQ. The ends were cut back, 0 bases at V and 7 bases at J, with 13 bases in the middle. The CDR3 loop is CASSLEVGVSGYTF. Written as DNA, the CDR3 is TGCGCCAGCAGCTTGGAAGTGGGGGTGTCTGGCTACACCTTC. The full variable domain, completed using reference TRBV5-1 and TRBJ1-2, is KAGVTQTPRYLIKTRGQQVTLSCSPISGHRSVSWYQQTPGQGLQFLFEYFSETQRNKGNFPGRFSGRQFSNSRSEMNVSTLELGDSALYLCASSLEVGVSGYTFGSGTRLTVV.

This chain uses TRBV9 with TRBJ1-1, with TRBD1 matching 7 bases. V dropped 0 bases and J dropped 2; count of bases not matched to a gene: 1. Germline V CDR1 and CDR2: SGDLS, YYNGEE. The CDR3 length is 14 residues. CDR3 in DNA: TGTGCCAGCAGCGTAGACAGGGGCAACACTGAAGCTTTCTTT. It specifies CASSVDRGNTEAFF.

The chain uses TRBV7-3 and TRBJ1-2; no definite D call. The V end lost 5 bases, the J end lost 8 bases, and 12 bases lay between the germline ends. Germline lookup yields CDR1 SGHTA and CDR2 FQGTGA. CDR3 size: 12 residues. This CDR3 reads CASSPDGGGYTF. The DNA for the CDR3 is TGTGCCAGCAGCCCGGATGGAGGGGGCTACACCTTC.

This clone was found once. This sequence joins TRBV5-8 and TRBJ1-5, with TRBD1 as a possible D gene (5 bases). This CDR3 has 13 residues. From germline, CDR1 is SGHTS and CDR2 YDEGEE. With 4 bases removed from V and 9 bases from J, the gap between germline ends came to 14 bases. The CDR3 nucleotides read TGTGCCAGCAGCCCGGGGCCCCCAGGGCCCCAGCATTTT. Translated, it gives CASSPGPPGPQHF.

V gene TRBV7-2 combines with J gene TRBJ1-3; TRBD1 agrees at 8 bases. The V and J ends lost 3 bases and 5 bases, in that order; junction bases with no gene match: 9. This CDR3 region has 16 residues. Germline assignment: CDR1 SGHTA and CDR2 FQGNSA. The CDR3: CASSLAGGATRNTIYF. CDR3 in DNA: TGTGCCAGCAGCTTGGCAGGGGGCGCGACGAGAAACACCATATATTTT.

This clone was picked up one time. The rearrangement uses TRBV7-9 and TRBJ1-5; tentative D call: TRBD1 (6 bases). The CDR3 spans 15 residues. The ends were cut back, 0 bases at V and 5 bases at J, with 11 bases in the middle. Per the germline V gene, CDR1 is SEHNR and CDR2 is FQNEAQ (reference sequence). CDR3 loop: CASSLAQGGYQPQHF. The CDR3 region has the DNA TGTGCCAGCAGCTTAGCGCAAGGGGGGTATCAGCCCCAGCATTTT. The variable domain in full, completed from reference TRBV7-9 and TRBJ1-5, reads DTGVSQNPRHKITKRGQNVTFRCDPISEHNRLYWYRQTLGQGPEFLTYFQNEAQLEKSRLLSDRFSAERPKGSFSTLEIQRTEQGDSAMYLCASSLAQGGYQPQHFGDGTRLSIL.

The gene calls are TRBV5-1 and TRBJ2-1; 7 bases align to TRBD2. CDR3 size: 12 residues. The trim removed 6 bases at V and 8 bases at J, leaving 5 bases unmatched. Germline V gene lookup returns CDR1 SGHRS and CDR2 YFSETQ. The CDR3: CASNWEGDEQFF. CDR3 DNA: TGCGCCAGCAATTGGGAGGGCGATGAGCAGTTCTTC.

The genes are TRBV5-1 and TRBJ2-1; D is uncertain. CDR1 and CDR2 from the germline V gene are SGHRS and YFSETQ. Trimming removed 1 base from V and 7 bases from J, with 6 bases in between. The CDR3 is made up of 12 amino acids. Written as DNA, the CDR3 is TGCGCCAGCAGCTTGAATACGAATGAGCAGTTCTTC. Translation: CASSLNTNEQFF.

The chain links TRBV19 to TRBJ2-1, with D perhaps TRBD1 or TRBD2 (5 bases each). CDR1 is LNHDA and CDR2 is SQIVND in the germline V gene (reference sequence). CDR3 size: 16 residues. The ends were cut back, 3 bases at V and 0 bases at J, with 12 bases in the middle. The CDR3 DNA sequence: TGTGCCAGTAGTATTGGGACCAAGAGCTCCTACAATGAGCAGTTCTTC. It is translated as CASSIGTKSSYNEQFF.

CDR3 DNA sequence: TGTGCCACCAGCCGGAGGGAGTTTAATGAAAAACTGTTTTTT. It translates to CATSRREFNEKLFF. The chain recombines TRBV15 with TRBJ1-4; D call uncertain. Trimming left V 5 bases short and J 4 bases short, with 11 bases between. CDR1 and CDR2 from the germline V gene are LNHNV and YYDKDF (reference sequence). The CDR3 has 14 amino acids.